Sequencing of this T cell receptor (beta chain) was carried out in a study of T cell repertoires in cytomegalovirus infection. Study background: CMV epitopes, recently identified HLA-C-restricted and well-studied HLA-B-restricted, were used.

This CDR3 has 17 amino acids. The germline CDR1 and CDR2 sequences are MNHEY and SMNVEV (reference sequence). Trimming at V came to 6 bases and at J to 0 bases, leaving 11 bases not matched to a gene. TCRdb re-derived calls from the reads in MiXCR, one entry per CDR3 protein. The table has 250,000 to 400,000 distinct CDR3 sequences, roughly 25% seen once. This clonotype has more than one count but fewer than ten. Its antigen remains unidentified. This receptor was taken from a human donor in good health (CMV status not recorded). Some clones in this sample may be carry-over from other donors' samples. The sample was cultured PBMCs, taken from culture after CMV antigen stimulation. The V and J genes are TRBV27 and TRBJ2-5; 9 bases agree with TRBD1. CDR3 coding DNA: TGTGCCAGCAGCCTGGGACAGGGACAAACCTACCAAGAGACCCAGTACTTC. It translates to CASSLGQGQTYQETQYF.